Listed below are T cell receptor beta chains from one sample, sequenced in a study of T-cell reconstitution after alpha-beta-depleted transplantation in children. TCRdb re-derived calls from the PCR reads in MiXCR, one entry per CDR3 protein. The sample carries about 600,000 distinct CDR3 sequences, about 11% recorded once. The sample was PBMCs from the stem cell graft donor, taken from the stem cell graft. Source of these receptors: a human donor who donated a stem cell graft to a child with acute myeloid leukemia. Each CDR3 is given without its conserved first and last residue. The order of the fields is CDR3 protein, V gene.

CDR3: ASSPLERSTDTQY
V: TRBV9

CDR3: ASSETLATTYEQY
V: TRBV2

CDR3: SVERTGGSTEAF
V: TRBV29-1

CDR3: ATSREGSQSEKLF
V: TRBV15

CDR3: ATDDRGGAVTEAF
V: TRBV10-3

CDR3: ASGKLYEQY
V: TRBV12-3/TRBV12-4

CDR3: ASSLGGTGGSYEQY
V: TRBV5-1

CDR3: ASRGLAVYNEQF
V: TRBV7-2

CDR3: ASSLVSGIVHEQF
V: TRBV7-2

CDR3: ASSPQGGRADTQY
V: TRBV6-1

CDR3: ASSLGPGEASYNEQF
V: TRBV12-3/TRBV12-4

CDR3: ASSSGGRSGTDTQY
V: TRBV5-1